The 16 T cell receptor beta chains below come from one sample, sequenced in a study of control samples from healthy donors and cancer patients. TCRdb's copy holds only in-frame clones and misses some; the assay was immunoSEQ multiplex PCR. This sample has about 89,000 clones, with around 85% found just once. Sequenced input: blood. The receptor source for this set is a woman between 35 and 50 years old in good health.

V and J are TRBV27 and TRBJ2-5; no reliable D call. The V end lost 3 bases, the J end lost 1 base, and 6 bases lay between the germline ends. Germline V lookup: CDR1 MNHEY, CDR2 SMNVEV (reference sequence). CDR3 size: 13 residues. CDR3 sequence: CASSFDSQETQYF. The CDR3 DNA sequence: TGTGCCAGCAGTTTTGATAGCCAAGAGACCCAGTACTTC.

V usage is TRBV12-5 and J usage is TRBJ1-1, with D perhaps TRBD1 (5 bases). Germline CDR1 reads LGHNT; CDR2 reads FRNRAP. The CDR3 runs 15 residues. Trimming took 6 bases from V and 0 from J, leaving 14 bases between them. The CDR3 bases are TGTGCTAGTGGCGGGACCGGGACTGTGAACACTGAAGCTTTCTTT. Translated: CASGGTGTVNTEAFF.

The chain joins TRBV18 to TRBJ1-2; perhaps TRBD1 as D (5 bases). Germline CDR1 KGHSH, CDR2 LQKENI. V lost 1 base and J lost 11, with 17 bases in between. The CDR3 contains 14 residues. CDR3 amino acids: CASSPRGSAGRYTF. DNA for the CDR3: TGTGCCAGCTCACCACGAGGGTCTGCAGGGCGTTACACCTTC.

This clone was detected a few times. The V and J genes are TRBV6-5 and TRBJ2-5; D uncertain. The CDR3 sequence is 13 residues long. V was cut by 6 bases and J by 1 base, with 9 bases left in between. From germline, CDR1 is MNHEY and CDR2 SVGAGI. CDR3 sequence (DNA): TGTGCCAGCAGCGACACTGGCCAAGAGACCCAGTACTTC. Residues: CASSDTGQETQYF.

The rearrangement joins TRBV12-3 or TRBV12-4 to TRBJ1-2; unclear D gene. This CDR3 comprises 13 residues. Between the trimmed V and J ends, which lost 2 bases and 8 bases, there was a span of 12 bases. CDR3 protein: CASSLNQPGGYTF. CDR3 sequence (DNA): TGTGCCAGCAGTTTAAACCAACCGGGCGGCTACACCTTC.

V gene TRBV12-5 combines with J gene TRBJ2-5; D possibly matches TRBD1 or TRBD2 (5 bases each). CDR3 length: 12 amino acids. V was clipped by 4 bases and J by 3 bases, with 6 bases between them. From germline, CDR1 is LGHNT and CDR2 FRNRAP. DNA for the CDR3: TGTGCTAGTGGTTGGGGGAAAGAGACCCAGTACTTC. Protein sequence: CASGWGKETQYF.

This clone was seen a single time. The rearrangement joins TRBV19 to TRBJ1-1, with D perhaps TRBD1 (6 bases). Germline-derived CDR1 and CDR2 are LNHDA and SQIVND (reference sequence). The ends were cut back, 4 bases at V and 1 base at J, with 13 bases in the middle. The CDR3 runs 15 residues. The CDR3 region has the DNA TGTGCCAGTAGTAAGGGGGGACAATGGAACACTGAAGCTTTCTTT. Its translation is CASSKGGQWNTEAFF. The variable domain in full, with the rest retrieved from reference TRBV19 and TRBJ1-1, is DGGITQSPKYLFRKEGQNVTLSCEQNLNHDAMYWYRQDPGQGLRLIYYSQIVNDFQKGDIAEGYSVSREKKESFPLTVTSAQKNPTAFYLCASSKGGQWNTEAFFGQGTRLTVV.

The chain combines TRBV6-5 with TRBJ2-7; 12 bases are a match to TRBD2. The junction had 3 bases not matched to a gene; V was cut back by 6 bases and J by 3 bases. There are 14 residues in the CDR3. Per germline, CDR1 MNHEY and CDR2 SVGAGI. Here the CDR3 DNA reads TGTGCCAGCAGAGGACTAGCGGGGCTCTACGAGCAGTACTTC. It encodes CASRGLAGLYEQYF.

The chain links TRBV2 to TRBJ1-5; D gene ambiguous. The V and J ends lost 7 bases and 1 base respectively, with 11 bases between them. Germline CDR1 reads SNHLY; CDR2 reads FYNNEI. The CDR3 sequence is 14 residues long. Here the CDR3 reads CASNLDRSNQPQHF. CDR3 coding DNA: TGTGCCAGCAACCTAGACCGGAGCAATCAGCCCCAGCATTTT.

The chain recombines TRBV19 with TRBJ2-2, with D possibly matching TRBD2 (6 bases). This CDR3 is 14 amino acids long. Germline V gene sequence: CDR1 LNHDA, CDR2 SQIVND (reference sequence). The V and J ends lost 3 bases and 5 bases respectively, with 10 bases between them. The CDR3 loop reads CASSIREATGELFF. CDR3 DNA sequence: TGTGCCAGTAGTATCAGGGAGGCGACCGGGGAGCTGTTTTTT.

This clone was observed once. The V and J genes are TRBV7-3 and TRBJ1-1; D is undetermined. V lost 5 bases to trimming and J lost 0 bases, with 19 bases between them. CDR1 is SGHTA and CDR2 is FQGTGA in the germline V gene. The CDR3 totals 17 residues. CDR3 sequence (DNA): TGTGCCAGCAGCCCCGGGCCACCCGGAAGGGTGAACACTGAAGCTTTCTTT. As protein: CASSPGPPGRVNTEAFF. The variable domain in full, with the rest retrieved from reference TRBV7-3 and TRBJ1-1, is GAGVSQTPSNKVTEKGKYVELRCDPISGHTALYWYRQSLGQGPEFLIYFQGTGAADDSGLPNDRFFAVRPEGSVSTLKIQRTERGDSAVYLCASSPGPPGRVNTEAFFGQGTRLTVV.

The V and J genes are TRBV19 and TRBJ1-1; the D gene is possibly TRBD1 (6 bases). The CDR3 is 13 residues long. V lost 5 bases, J lost 12 bases, and 19 bases lay in between. The germline V gene has CDR1 LNHDA and CDR2 SQIVND (reference sequence). The chain's CDR3 is CASSALSPRGTFF. The CDR3 DNA is TGTGCCAGTAGTGCCCTTTCGCCGAGGGGGACTTTCTTT.

This clone was detected only once. The chain has TRBV29-1 and TRBJ1-2; D perhaps matches TRBD1 (5 bases). This CDR3 comprises 12 residues. The ends were cut back, 0 bases at V and 7 bases at J, with 9 bases in the middle. Germline CDR1 reads SQVTM; CDR2 reads ANQGSEA. The CDR3 is CSVEDSGSGYTF. CDR3 DNA: TGCAGCGTTGAAGACTCAGGGAGTGGCTACACCTTC.

The chain uses TRBV10-3 and TRBJ1-5, with TRBD1 identical over 7 bases. Germline V gives CDR1 ENHRY, CDR2 SYGVKD. V was pared by 0 bases and J by 2 bases, with 4 bases of the junction left unmatched. The CDR3 is 16 residues long. The CDR3 spells CAISESGDRGNQPQHF. DNA of the CDR3: TGTGCCATCAGTGAGTCGGGGGACAGAGGCAATCAGCCCCAGCATTTT.

The chain recombines TRBV30 with TRBJ2-7; TRBD1 agrees at 7 bases. The CDR3 extends over 15 amino acids. Germline CDR1 reads GTSNPN; CDR2 reads SVGIG (reference sequence). Trimming removed 4 bases from V and 0 bases from J; junction bases left unmatched: 9. The CDR3 loop reads CAWNSGTADSYEQYF. CDR3 coding DNA: TGTGCCTGGAATTCCGGGACAGCGGACTCCTACGAGCAGTACTTC.

The V gene is TRBV3-1 (or the pseudogene TRBV3-2), the J gene TRBJ2-2; 13 bases are a match to TRBD2. This CDR3 comprises 18 residues. CDR1 and CDR2 from the germline V gene are LGHDT and YNNKEL (reference sequence). Trimming cost V 4 bases and J 2 bases; bases outside gene matches: 7. The CDR3 DNA sequence: TGTGCCAGCAGCCCATGGACTAGCGGGGGACTAAACACCGGGGAGCTGTTTTTT. It encodes CASSPWTSGGLNTGELFF.